The 3 T cell receptor beta chains below come from one sample, sequenced in a study of blood T cell repertoires in COVID-19. Some clones are missing from TCRdb's copy, which holds only in-frame ones; the method was immunoSEQ multiplex PCR. Of 150,000 or so clones in the sample, more than 85% were seen once. The sequencing sample was made of peripheral blood. All receptors derive from a middle-aged man with acute or convalescent COVID-19.

The chain uses TRBV7-9 and TRBJ2-1; D unclear. CDR3 size: 12 residues. V was trimmed by 4 bases and J by 8 bases, leaving 9 bases between them. Looked up from germline, CDR1 is SEHNR and CDR2 is FQNEAQ (reference sequence). The CDR3 DNA follows: TGTGCCAGCAGCTATCTCTCGGATGAGCAGTTCTTC. Translating it yields CASSYLSDEQFF.

This clone came up a few times. The rearrangement links TRBV7-2 to TRBJ1-1; D is perhaps TRBD1 (6 bases). V was trimmed by 2 bases and J by 4 bases, leaving 11 bases between them. CDR1 and CDR2 (germline): SGHTA, FQGNSA. This CDR3 has 14 amino acids. As DNA, the CDR3 is TGTGCCAGCAGCTTATCGGACAGAGCCACTGAAGCTTTCTTT. It is translated as CASSLSDRATEAFF. The whole variable domain, remainder taken from reference TRBV7-2 and TRBJ1-1, is GAGVSQSPSNKVTEKGKDVELRCDPISGHTALYWYRQSLGQGLEFLIYFQGNSAPDKSGLPSDRFSAERTGGSVSTLTIQRTQQEDSAVYLCASSLSDRATEAFFGQGTRLTVV.

The chain uses TRBV7-2 and TRBJ2-3, with D perhaps TRBD2 (6 bases). The CDR3 contains 17 residues. V was clipped by 4 bases and J by 0 bases, with 17 bases between them. Per germline, CDR1 SGHTA and CDR2 FQGNSA. The CDR3 sequence: CASSSLSLATSTDTQYF. CDR3 bases: TGTGCCAGCAGCTCCCTTTCTCTAGCGACAAGCACAGATACGCAGTATTTT.